Listed below are T cell receptor beta chains from one sample, sequenced in a study of blood T cell repertoires in COVID-19. Only in-frame clones appear in the TCRdb table, and some are missing; sequencing was by immunoSEQ multiplex PCR. The sample consists of approximately 240,000 clones, roughly 83% of them appearing once. Material for sequencing was PBMCs or T cells enriched from blood (not recorded which). These receptors were taken from a woman in her forties with acute COVID-19. Each CDR3 is given with its conserved first and last residue. D genes are given only for firm matches. Clone size, where shown, is once, few, many, or a class for clones that have expanded.

CDR3 protein | CDR3 DNA | J gene | clone size | V gene | D gene
CASSPSSTDTQYF | TGTGCCAGCTCACCATCGAGCACAGATACGCAGTATTTT | TRBJ2-3 | NA | TRBV18 | NA
CSGGQGSYEQYF | TGCAGCGGGGGACAGGGCTCCTACGAGCAGTACTTC | TRBJ2-7 | NA | TRBV29-1 | TRBD1
CASSSGIADTQYF | TGCGCCAGCTCCTCCGGGATCGCAGATACGCAGTATTTT | TRBJ2-3 | NA | TRBV5-1 | NA
CASSLTGEANTEAFF | TGTGCCAGCAGCTTAACAGGGGAGGCGAACACTGAAGCTTTCTTT | TRBJ1-1 | NA | TRBV11-2 | TRBD1
CASRGGQGNQPQHF | TGTGCCAGCAGGGGGGGACAGGGGAATCAGCCCCAGCATTTT | TRBJ1-5 | NA | TRBV2 | TRBD1
CASSKIESWEKPHEQYF | TGTGCCAGCAGCAAAATCGAGTCCTGGGAGAAGCCCCACGAGCAGTACTTC | TRBJ2-7 | NA | TRBV21-1 | NA
CASSVPGSYNEQFF | TGTGCCAGCAGCGTTCCCGGGTCTTACAATGAGCAGTTCTTC | TRBJ2-1 | NA | TRBV25-1 | NA
CASSYSPDTGELFF | TGTGCCAGCAGCTATAGCCCGGACACCGGGGAGCTGTTTTTT | TRBJ2-2 | NA | TRBV7-3 | NA
CASSQDGRLAGGTDTQYF | TGTGCCAGCAGCCAAGATGGGCGACTAGCGGGGGGCACAGATACGCAGTATTTT | TRBJ2-3 | once | TRBV3-1/TRBV3-2 | TRBD2
CASRNRGLNSPLHF | TGTGCCAGCAGGAACAGGGGGCTAAATTCACCCCTCCACTTT | TRBJ1-6 | NA | TRBV28 | TRBD1
CASSERGYPNTGELFF | TGTGCCAGCAGTGAGAGGGGGTACCCGAACACCGGGGAGCTGTTTTTT | TRBJ2-2 | NA | TRBV2 | NA
CASSDGGGEQYF | TGTGCCAGCAGTGACGGGGGTGGCGAGCAGTACTTC | TRBJ2-7 | NA | TRBV25-1 | NA
CASSRTSGGASPDTQYF | TGTGCCAGCAGCAGGACTAGCGGGGGGGCCAGCCCAGATACGCAGTATTTT | TRBJ2-3 | NA | TRBV5-4 | TRBD2
CASLRRVRDSGANVLTF | TGTGCCAGCCTTCGACGGGTCAGAGACTCTGGGGCCAACGTCCTGACTTTC | TRBJ2-6 | NA | TRBV28 | NA